The rows below give T cell receptor beta chains drawn from one sample of a study of blood T cell repertoires in COVID-19. TCRdb keeps only in-frame clones here, not all; method: immunoSEQ multiplex PCR. The sample has about 110,000 clones, approximately 78% seen once. Material: peripheral blood. The receptor set was obtained from a man between 65 and 85 years old with acute or convalescent COVID-19. The CDR3 runs from the conserved cysteine through the conserved F or W. The D gene is left open where the match is weak. The listing skips clone size in some rows; elsewhere it reads once, few, many or a size class.

v_gene,j_gene,d_gene,abundance,CDR3aa,CDR3nt
TRBV18,TRBJ1-4,NA,few,CASSQGTNEKLFF,TGTGCCAGCTCCCAGGGGACTAATGAAAAACTGTTTTTT
TRBV5-1,TRBJ1-6,NA,NA,CASSLTDSDHPLHF,TGCGCCAGCAGCTTAACGGACAGCGACCACCCTCTCCACTTT
TRBV7-3,TRBJ2-1,TRBD2,NA,CASSLRSGGALDEQFF,TGTGCCAGCAGCTTACGAAGCGGGGGGGCTTTGGATGAGCAGTTCTTC
TRBV2,TRBJ2-3,NA,NA,CASFRPGGPDTQYF,TGTGCCAGCTTCCGACCGGGGGGCCCAGATACGCAGTATTTT
TRBV28,TRBJ1-6,NA,NA,CASRASTGRDSPLHF,TGTGCCAGCAGGGCCTCGACGGGGAGAGATTCACCCCTCCACTTT
TRBV6-1,TRBJ1-1,NA,many,CASSDLGVAEAFF,TGTGCCAGCAGTGACCTAGGCGTGGCTGAAGCTTTCTTT
TRBV30,TRBJ2-7,TRBD1,NA,CAWSRGQGLTGASLLLGEQYF,TGTGCCTGGAGTAGGGGACAGGGGTTGACGGGGGCTTCTCTCCTGTTGGGCGAGCAGTACTTC
TRBV7-6,TRBJ2-3,TRBD2,NA,CASTSLAGTSTDTQYF,TGTGCCAGCACCAGTCTAGCGGGGACATCCACAGATACGCAGTATTTT
TRBV6-1,TRBJ1-1,NA,NA,CASSEAAGTEAFF,TGTGCCAGCAGTGAGGCGGCGGGGACTGAAGCTTTCTTT
TRBV5-1,TRBJ2-7,NA,NA,CASSRTVVAGPREQYF,TGCGCCAGCAGCCGAACCGTGGTCGCGGGGCCCCGAGAGCAGTACTTC
TRBV7-2,TRBJ1-6,NA,NA,CASSPPGILATNNSPLHF,TGTGCCAGCAGCCCCCCCGGGATCTTGGCCACAAATAATTCACCCCTCCACTTT
TRBV9,TRBJ2-3,NA,medium-sized,CASSAVSFGTDTQYF,TGTGCCAGCAGCGCGGTAAGCTTCGGCACAGATACGCAGTATTTT
TRBV15,TRBJ2-7,NA,NA,CATSRDYRDKQYF,TGTGCCACCAGCAGAGATTACAGGGATAAGCAGTACTTC
TRBV6-5,TRBJ2-7,NA,NA,CASSSTGTSYEQYF,TGTGCCAGCAGTTCCACAGGGACCTCCTACGAGCAGTACTTC
TRBV6-2/TRBV6-3,TRBJ2-3,TRBD2,few,CASSRGLAGELDTQYF,TGTGCCAGCAGTAGAGGACTAGCGGGAGAGTTGGATACGCAGTATTTT
TRBV5-1,TRBJ2-5,TRBD1,NA,CASSLVGRQGETQYF,TGCGCCAGCAGCTTGGTGGGAAGACAGGGAGAGACCCAGTACTTC
TRBV6-6,TRBJ1-2,NA,NA,CASSYGTRQLNYGYTF,TGTGCCAGCAGTTACGGTACGAGACAGCTGAACTATGGCTACACCTTC
TRBV29-1,TRBJ1-2,NA,NA,CSVENGGARGYTF,TGCAGCGTTGAAAACGGAGGGGCGAGGGGCTACACCTTC
TRBV15,TRBJ1-5,NA,NA,CATSAGRSGNQPQHF,TGTGCCACCAGCGCGGGACGGAGCGGCAATCAGCCCCAGCATTTT
TRBV12-3/TRBV12-4,TRBJ2-7,NA,few,CASSLAGQQYF,TGTGCCAGCAGTTTAGCTGGGCAGCAGTACTTC
TRBV28,TRBJ1-3,TRBD1,NA,CASRGQSMENTIYF,TGTGCCAGCAGGGGACAGTCCATGGAGAACACCATATATTTT
TRBV5-4,TRBJ1-1,NA,NA,CASSVGGVESEAFF,TGTGCCAGCAGTGTGGGGGGTGTTGAATCCGAAGCTTTCTTT
TRBV5-1,TRBJ1-5,NA,NA,CASSLYSGNQPQHF,TGCGCCAGCAGCTTGTATAGCGGAAATCAGCCCCAGCATTTT
TRBV6-5,TRBJ1-1,NA,NA,CASSYGRERGNAEAFF,TGTGCCAGCAGTTACGGGCGCGAGAGGGGGAACGCTGAAGCTTTCTTT
TRBV29-1,TRBJ2-5,NA,NA,CSVRPRGQPHPQETQYF,TGCAGCGTCCGACCCAGGGGTCAACCCCATCCTCAAGAGACCCAGTACTTC
TRBV28,TRBJ1-4,TRBD1,NA,CASGPGGEKLFF,TGTGCCAGCGGCCCAGGGGGAGAAAAACTGTTTTTT
TRBV19,TRBJ1-1,NA,once,CASSIGDTYTEAFF,TGTGCCAGTAGTATAGGGGACACGTACACTGAAGCTTTCTTT
TRBV5-4,TRBJ1-2,TRBD1,NA,CASSLQGALGGYTF,TGTGCCAGCAGCTTGCAGGGGGCTTTAGGCGGCTACACCTTC
TRBV7-3,TRBJ2-3,NA,NA,CASSLVSTDTQYF,TGTGCCAGCAGCTTAGTAAGCACAGATACGCAGTATTTT
TRBV9,TRBJ2-1,NA,NA,CASSLSVTADEQFF,TGTGCCAGCAGCCTGTCAGTTACAGCAGATGAGCAGTTCTTC
TRBV18,TRBJ2-7,TRBD1,NA,CASSQGQDSYEQYF,TGTGCCAGCTCACAAGGACAGGACTCCTACGAGCAGTACTTC
TRBV5-1,TRBJ1-2,TRBD1,NA,CASSSTGTGDGYTF,TGCGCCAGCAGCTCGACCGGGACAGGGGATGGCTACACCTTC
TRBV3-1/TRBV3-2,TRBJ1-4,TRBD1,few,CASSSQGAGSEKLFF,TGTGCCAGCAGCTCCCAGGGGGCAGGTAGCGAAAAACTGTTTTTT
TRBV7-9,TRBJ2-7,NA,once,CASSLRDTSEQYF,TGTGCCAGCAGCTTAAGGGACACATCGGAGCAGTACTTC
TRBV18,TRBJ1-1,TRBD1,few,CASSPGQGLATEAFF,TGTGCCAGCTCACCGGGACAGGGTTTGGCCACTGAAGCTTTCTTT
TRBV11-2,TRBJ2-3,TRBD2,NA,CASSSQGSGMDTQYF,TGTGCCAGCAGCTCCCAAGGTAGCGGGATGGATACGCAGTATTTT
TRBV28,TRBJ1-1,NA,NA,CASPQRQGRRGNTEAFF,TGTGCCAGTCCTCAAAGGCAGGGAAGAAGGGGGAACACTGAAGCTTTCTTT
TRBV7-9,TRBJ1-1,NA,NA,CASSLAGHLAFF,TGTGCCAGCAGCTTAGCGGGACACCTAGCTTTCTTT
TRBV7-8,TRBJ1-3,NA,NA,CASSAGSLSGNTIYF,TGTGCCAGCAGCGCGGGATCGCTCTCTGGAAACACCATATATTTT
TRBV5-1,TRBJ1-1,NA,NA,CASSSILKPPAEAFF,TGCGCCAGCAGCTCGATCCTCAAGCCCCCGGCTGAAGCTTTCTTT
TRBV23-1,TRBJ2-3,TRBD2,NA,CASSQLPGGRALDTQYF,TGCGCCAGCAGCCAGTTGCCCGGCGGGAGGGCCTTAGATACGCAGTATTTT
TRBV11-2,TRBJ2-1,NA,NA,CASTLSAGYNEQFF,TGTGCCAGCACCTTGAGCGCCGGTTACAATGAGCAGTTCTTC
TRBV5-5,TRBJ1-1,NA,NA,CASSLAGVGTEAFF,TGTGCCAGCAGCTTGGCAGGGGTGGGAACTGAAGCTTTCTTT
TRBV7-3,TRBJ2-7,TRBD1,NA,CASSPQSGTGGYEQYF,TGTGCCAGCAGCCCTCAGTCCGGAACAGGGGGCTACGAGCAGTACTTC
TRBV28,TRBJ1-5,NA,NA,CASSQTVSGFGNQPQHF,TGTGCCAGCAGTCAAACTGTGTCTGGTTTTGGCAATCAGCCCCAGCATTTT